Listed below are T cell receptor beta chains from one sample, sequenced in a study of cytomegalovirus exposure and HLA in healthy donors. Some clones are missing from TCRdb's copy, which holds only in-frame ones; the method was immunoSEQ multiplex PCR. The data contain 50,000 to 65,000 clones, 90% to 97% of them singletons. Sequenced material: PBMCs. The receptors come from a young woman in good health and CMV-seronegative. Each CDR3 is given with its conserved first and last residue. A D gene is named only where the DNA matches it firmly. Some rows have no size entry. The others give once, few or many, or a class for an expanded clone.

V: TRBV28; J: TRBJ2-7; D: TRBD2; size: NA; DNA: TGTGCCAGCAGTACCCGACTAGCGGGGGTCTCCTACGAGCAGTACTTC; CDR3: CASSTRLAGVSYEQYF
V: TRBV28; J: TRBJ1-1; D: NA; size: NA; DNA: TGTGCCAGCAGCCTGGTGGGGGGAATGAACACTGAAGCTTTCTTT; CDR3: CASSLVGGMNTEAFF
V: TRBV4-1; J: TRBJ2-1; D: TRBD2; size: NA; DNA: TGCGCCAGCAGCCGGGGACTAGCGGGGGGGCCTCCCAATGAGCAGTTCTTC; CDR3: CASSRGLAGGPPNEQFF
V: TRBV27; J: TRBJ2-1; D: NA; size: NA; DNA: TGTGCCAGCACCAACCTAGGGGGGGCCCACAATGAGCAGTTCTTC; CDR3: CASTNLGGAHNEQFF
V: TRBV5-4; J: TRBJ2-1; D: TRBD1; size: once; DNA: TGTGCCAGCACGCCAGGGGGCGCCACCACCTACAATGAGCAGTTCTTC; CDR3: CASTPGGATTYNEQFF
V: TRBV2; J: TRBJ2-1; D: NA; size: NA; DNA: TGTGCCAGCAGTGTGTTTGCGGCCTACAATGAGCAGTTCTTC; CDR3: CASSVFAAYNEQFF
V: TRBV7-2; J: TRBJ1-2; D: NA; size: NA; DNA: TGTGCCAGCAGCTTAGCGGGGAGGCCTATCGGGACCTTC; CDR3: CASSLAGRPIGTF
V: TRBV7-2; J: TRBJ2-1; D: NA; size: NA; DNA: TGTGCCAGCAGCTTGAGGGGGACCCCCTCCTACAATGAGCAGTTCTTC; CDR3: CASSLRGTPSYNEQFF
V: TRBV19; J: TRBJ2-7; D: NA; size: NA; DNA: TGTGCCAGTAGTACTACCGGGACACCCTACGAGCAGTACTTC; CDR3: CASSTTGTPYEQYF
V: TRBV6-5; J: TRBJ2-7; D: TRBD2; size: NA; DNA: TGTGCCAGCAGACCGGGACTAGCGTCTGGGGTGCAGTACTTC; CDR3: CASRPGLASGVQYF
V: TRBV29-1; J: TRBJ1-5; D: NA; size: NA; DNA: TGCAGCGTTGGGGCGGGGAGCAATCAGCCCCAGCATTTT; CDR3: CSVGAGSNQPQHF
V: TRBV19; J: TRBJ1-5; D: TRBD1; size: NA; DNA: TGTGCCAGTAGTATGCAGGGACAGATTAGCAATCAGCCCCAGCATTTT; CDR3: CASSMQGQISNQPQHF
V: TRBV5-1; J: TRBJ2-3; D: TRBD2; size: NA; DNA: TGCGCCAGCAGCCGAGGACTAGCGGGACCACCCCCCGTCACAGATACGCAGTATTTT; CDR3: CASSRGLAGPPPVTDTQYF
V: TRBV9; J: TRBJ1-2; D: TRBD1; size: NA; DNA: TGTGCCAGCAGCCTCGGGACAGGGCCCTATGGCTACACCTTC; CDR3: CASSLGTGPYGYTF
V: TRBV18; J: TRBJ1-2; D: TRBD1; size: NA; DNA: TGTGCCAGCTCACCCGGACAGGGGATAGGAGGGGGCTACACCTTC; CDR3: CASSPGQGIGGGYTF
V: TRBV18; J: TRBJ2-3; D: TRBD1; size: NA; DNA: TGTGCCAGCTCACCAGACAGGGTGACCGATACGCAGTATTTT; CDR3: CASSPDRVTDTQYF
V: TRBV5-4; J: TRBJ1-4; D: TRBD1; size: NA; DNA: TGTGCCAGCAGCTTGGGGGGACAGGGGGCAGGTGAAAAACTGTTTTTT; CDR3: CASSLGGQGAGEKLFF
V: TRBV4-3; J: TRBJ1-4; D: NA; size: NA; DNA: TGCGCCAGCAGCCAAGCTCGGGGGGATGAAAAACTGTTTTTT; CDR3: CASSQARGDEKLFF
V: TRBV23-1; J: TRBJ2-1; D: TRBD2; size: NA; DNA: TGCGCCAGCAGTCAATCGGAATCTGTAGCGGGAGGGAACAATGAGCAGTTCTTC; CDR3: CASSQSESVAGGNNEQFF
V: TRBV6-5; J: TRBJ2-7; D: NA; size: NA; DNA: TGTGCCAGCAGTTACTCGACCGGGACACACTCCTACGAGCAGTACTTC; CDR3: CASSYSTGTHSYEQYF
V: TRBV7-3; J: TRBJ1-2; D: TRBD1; size: NA; DNA: TGTGCCAGCAGCGCGACAGGGCCCAGCTATGGCTACACCTTC; CDR3: CASSATGPSYGYTF
V: TRBV5-1; J: TRBJ2-3; D: TRBD2; size: few; DNA: TGCGCCAGCAGCTTGGCTGCGGGGGGGCCTAGCACAGATACGCAGTATTTT; CDR3: CASSLAAGGPSTDTQYF
V: TRBV15; J: TRBJ2-1; D: TRBD2; size: NA; DNA: TGTGCCACCAGCAGAGGGGTGGCTAGCGGGAGCTCCTACAATGAGCAGTTCTTC; CDR3: CATSRGVASGSSYNEQFF
V: TRBV14; J: TRBJ2-5; D: TRBD1; size: NA; DNA: TGTGCCAGCAGCCCAGGGCTGAGGACAGGGGGAGAGACCCAGTACTTC; CDR3: CASSPGLRTGGETQYF
V: TRBV29-1; J: TRBJ2-1; D: NA; size: NA; DNA: TGCAGCGTTGAAGACTGGGAACCGGGAACGAAACTAGGTGAGCAGTTCTTC; CDR3: CSVEDWEPGTKLGEQFF
V: TRBV19; J: TRBJ1-5; D: NA; size: NA; DNA: TGTGCCAGTAGTTGGGCAGGGTATCAGCCCCAGCATTTT; CDR3: CASSWAGYQPQHF
V: TRBV6-5; J: TRBJ2-7; D: NA; size: NA; DNA: TGTGCCAGCAGATCAGGGACACACAGCTCCTACGAGCAGTACTTC; CDR3: CASRSGTHSSYEQYF
V: TRBV29-1; J: TRBJ2-7; D: NA; size: once; DNA: TGCAGCGTTGAAGAGTGGGGGGTGGCGGGGGCAGGATCCTACGAGCAGTACTTC; CDR3: CSVEEWGVAGAGSYEQYF
V: TRBV12-1; J: TRBJ2-2; D: NA; size: NA; DNA: TGTGCCAGCAGCTCCCCCGGTTCGACTAGCGGGAGTGTGAACACCGGGGAGCTGTTTTTT; CDR3: CASSSPGSTSGSVNTGELFF
V: TRBV19; J: TRBJ2-3; D: TRBD2; size: once; DNA: TGTGCCAGTAGGATCCGGGGACTAGCGGCAAGCACAGATACGCAGTATTTT; CDR3: CASRIRGLAASTDTQYF
V: TRBV5-1; J: TRBJ2-3; D: NA; size: once; DNA: TGCGCCAGCAGCCCCAGCGGGCCCCGCACAGATACGCAGTATTTT; CDR3: CASSPSGPRTDTQYF
V: TRBV10-1; J: TRBJ1-2; D: TRBD1; size: few; DNA: TGCGCCAGCAGCCCAGGGGGAATGGACTATGGCTACACCTTC; CDR3: CASSPGGMDYGYTF
V: TRBV9; J: TRBJ2-5; D: TRBD2; size: once; DNA: TGTGCCAGCAGCCCAACTCTAGCGGGGGGGGAAGAGACCCAGTACTTC; CDR3: CASSPTLAGGEETQYF
V: TRBV28; J: TRBJ2-1; D: NA; size: NA; DNA: TGTGCCAGCAGCGGCGGGGGCAGGGACTACAATGAGCAGTTCTTC; CDR3: CASSGGGRDYNEQFF
V: TRBV7-2; J: TRBJ2-1; D: NA; size: NA; DNA: TGTGCCAGCAGGGGGAGCTCCTACAATGAGCAGTTCTTC; CDR3: CASRGSSYNEQFF
V: TRBV18; J: TRBJ1-2; D: NA; size: NA; DNA: TGTGCCAGCTCACCACCGTCAGGGGCCTATGGCTACACCTTC; CDR3: CASSPPSGAYGYTF
V: TRBV14; J: TRBJ1-4; D: NA; size: NA; DNA: TGTGCCAGCAGCCACCGGACAGCCTATGAAAAACTGTTTTTT; CDR3: CASSHRTAYEKLFF
V: TRBV13; J: TRBJ2-1; D: TRBD2; size: NA; DNA: TGTGCCAGCAGCCCAGGCGGCGGGGGGAGCTCCTACAATGAGCAGTTCTTC; CDR3: CASSPGGGGSSYNEQFF
V: TRBV6-1; J: TRBJ2-7; D: TRBD1; size: NA; DNA: TGTGCCAGCAGTGATAGGGGACAGGGCCCTTACGAGCAGTACTTC; CDR3: CASSDRGQGPYEQYF
V: TRBV7-2; J: TRBJ1-2; D: NA; size: NA; DNA: TGTGCCAGCAGCCAACCGGGCGGGGGGGCCTCCCGTGGCTACACCTTC; CDR3: CASSQPGGGASRGYTF
V: TRBV4-2; J: TRBJ2-3; D: TRBD2; size: NA; DNA: TGTGCCAGCAGCCAAGATCGGCCGGGAGGGCCGCATACGCAGTATTTT; CDR3: CASSQDRPGGPHTQYF
V: TRBV29-1; J: TRBJ1-4; D: TRBD1; size: NA; DNA: TGCAGCGCCAAGGGTGGGCAGGGGGGAGAAAAACTGTTTTTT; CDR3: CSAKGGQGGEKLFF
V: TRBV18; J: TRBJ1-5; D: TRBD1; size: NA; DNA: TGTGCCAGCTCACCCTCGGGACAGGGGGACAATCAGCCCCAGCATTTT; CDR3: CASSPSGQGDNQPQHF
V: TRBV27; J: TRBJ1-2; D: NA; size: NA; DNA: TGTGCCAGCAGTTTATTCGGGCAGGGCCACTATGGCTACACCTTC; CDR3: CASSLFGQGHYGYTF
V: TRBV5-6; J: TRBJ2-1; D: TRBD1; size: NA; DNA: TGTGCCAGCAGCGCTGGGACAGGGGGCGCCTACAATGAGCAGTTCTTC; CDR3: CASSAGTGGAYNEQFF
V: TRBV25-1; J: TRBJ2-7; D: NA; size: NA; DNA: TGTGCCAGCAGAGGACAGACAGACTACGAGCAGTACTTC; CDR3: CASRGQTDYEQYF
V: TRBV7-2; J: TRBJ2-7; D: NA; size: NA; DNA: TGTGCCAGCAGCCAGGGGGGCGGGGTAGTTTACGAGCAGTACTTC; CDR3: CASSQGGGVVYEQYF
V: TRBV4-3; J: TRBJ2-2; D: TRBD2; size: NA; DNA: TGCGCCAGCAGCCAAGAGTGGGGTTCCAGCGGGAGAAAGAGCGGGGAGCTGTTTTTT; CDR3: CASSQEWGSSGRKSGELFF
V: TRBV10-3; J: TRBJ1-3; D: TRBD1; size: NA; DNA: TGTGCCATCAGTGAGCCATCTGGGACAGGCATCTCTGGAAACACCATATATTTT; CDR3: CAISEPSGTGISGNTIYF
V: TRBV27; J: TRBJ1-4; D: NA; size: NA; DNA: TGTGCCAGCAGTTTATGGGGGGGGCCGGTGAAACTGTTTTTT; CDR3: CASSLWGGPVKLFF
V: TRBV12-5; J: TRBJ1-2; D: NA; size: NA; DNA: TGTGCTAGTGGTTTGGCAGGACATGGTGGCTACACCTTC; CDR3: CASGLAGHGGYTF
V: TRBV28; J: TRBJ1-1; D: TRBD1; size: NA; DNA: TGTGCCAGCAGCCGCCCGGGACAGGGACGGAACACTGAAGCTTTCTTT; CDR3: CASSRPGQGRNTEAFF
V: TRBV15; J: TRBJ2-3; D: TRBD2; size: once; DNA: TGTGCCACCCTCACTAGCGGGGGCACAGATACGCAGTATTTT; CDR3: CATLTSGGTDTQYF
V: TRBV27; J: TRBJ1-5; D: TRBD1; size: medium-sized; DNA: TGTGCCAGCAGTTTAGGACAGGGCAATCAGCCCCAGCATTTT; CDR3: CASSLGQGNQPQHF
V: TRBV10-3; J: TRBJ2-3; D: TRBD2; size: once; DNA: TGTGCCATCAGCGGGACTAGCGGGGGGAATTCGTATAGCACAGATACGCAGTATTTT; CDR3: CAISGTSGGNSYSTDTQYF